These 21 T cell receptor beta chains originate from one sample sequenced in a study of T cells in localized non-small cell lung cancer. Profiled with immunoSEQ multiplex PCR; TCRdb holds only in-frame clones, not every one. Here the sample spans 75,000 to 80,000 clones, around 82% being singletons. The source was peripheral blood, collected before any cancer treatment. These receptors were taken from a female donor older than 55 with stage I lung adenocarcinoma.

The rearrangement links TRBV28 to TRBJ2-7, with 14 bases that match TRBD2. V shed 5 bases and J 6 bases; nucleotides not matched to a gene: 18. Germline assignment: CDR1 MDHEN and CDR2 SYDVKM. The CDR3 length is 19 residues. The CDR3 DNA reads as TGTGCCAGCAGTCTCTCACCTGGACTAGCGGGAGGTTCCAGGGGCGAGCAGTACTTC. This translates into CASSLSPGLAGGSRGEQYF.

The rearrangement links TRBV21-1 to TRBJ1-1; the table gives TRBD1 as D, unverified against the DNA. TRBV21-1 is deemed a pseudogene. CDR3 length: 17 amino acids. Here the CDR3 DNA reads TGTGCCAGCAGCAAAAGCCCCCGGAGACAGTTGAACACTGAAGCTTTCTTT. It specifies CASSKSPRRQLNTEAFF.

V gene TRBV6-5 combines with J gene TRBJ2-5; 9 bases are a match to TRBD1. This CDR3 spans 12 amino acids. V lost 6 bases to trimming and J lost 8 bases; unmatched junction nucleotides: 4. The germline V gene has CDR1 MNHEY and CDR2 SVGAGI. The CDR3 spells CASRQGAGTQYF. In DNA form, the CDR3 reads TGTGCCAGCAGACAGGGGGCGGGTACCCAGTACTTC.

The chain links TRBV7-2 to TRBJ1-3; D possibly corresponds to TRBD1 (6 bases). The CDR3 sequence is 14 residues long. From germline, CDR1 is SGHTA and CDR2 FQGNSA. V was shortened by 1 base and J by 4 bases, with 8 bases between the two germline ends. This CDR3 reads CASSLVGAGNTIYF. CDR3 in DNA: TGTGCCAGCAGCTTAGTGGGGGCAGGAAACACCATATATTTT.

The chain couples TRBV4-3 to TRBJ2-7, with TRBD1 matching over 9 bases. V trimming: 2 bases; J trimming: 5 bases; junction bases outside the gene matches: 4. Germline V CDR1 and CDR2: LGHNA, YSLEER. The CDR3 consists of 14 residues. The CDR3 spells CASSQRQGVDEQYF. The CDR3 nucleotides read TGCGCCAGCAGCCAAAGACAGGGGGTTGACGAGCAGTACTTC.

The rearrangement joins TRBV30 to TRBJ1-5, with a weak D call TRBD1 (6 bases). V lost 0 bases to trimming and J lost 7 bases, with 16 bases between them. There are 15 residues in the CDR3. Germline V gives CDR1 GTSNPN, CDR2 SVGIG (reference sequence). CDR3 protein: CAWSVYSSGGQPQHF. In nucleotides, the CDR3 is TGTGCCTGGAGTGTGTATTCTTCGGGGGGCCAGCCCCAGCATTTT. The complete variable domain, with remaining parts taken from reference TRBV30 and TRBJ1-5, reads SQTIHQWPATLVQPVGSPLSLECTVEGTSNPNLYWYRQAAGRGLQLLFYSVGIGQISSEVPQNLSASRPQDRQFILSSKKLLLSDSGFYLCAWSVYSSGGQPQHFGDGTRLSIL.

The V gene is TRBV5-1, the J gene TRBJ2-1, with D tentatively TRBD2 (6 bases). V was trimmed by 4 bases and J by 7 bases, leaving 18 bases between them. The CDR3 runs 15 residues. In germline, CDR1 is SGHRS, CDR2 YFSETQ. CDR3: CASSLMGLWRNEQFF. DNA of the CDR3: TGCGCCAGCAGCCTGATGGGACTCTGGAGGAATGAGCAGTTCTTC.

The chain has TRBV4-1 and TRBJ1-2; D ambiguous. Between the trimmed V and J ends, which lost 0 bases and 8 bases, there was a span of 13 bases. Germline V gives CDR1 MGHRA, CDR2 YSYEKL. This CDR3 has 14 amino acids. The CDR3 DNA follows: TGCGCCAGCAGCCAAGAATACGGGCTCGGGGGCTACACCTTC. This gives the protein CASSQEYGLGGYTF.

The J gene is TRBJ2-5, the V gene TRBV6-6, with unresolved D. The V end lost 11 bases, the J end lost 1 base, and 11 bases lay between the germline ends. From germline, CDR1 is MNHNY and CDR2 SVGAGI (reference sequence). This CDR3 has 12 residues. CDR3 residues: CASPRPQETQYF. In DNA, the CDR3 is TGTGCCTCACCCAGGCCCCAAGAGACCCAGTACTTC.

The chain recombines TRBV4-3 with TRBJ2-3; 11 bases are shared with TRBD2. The germline gives CDR1 LGHNA, CDR2 YSLEER. V trimming: 1 base; J trimming: 7 bases; junction bases outside the gene matches: 4. The CDR3 has 15 residues. The CDR3 coding sequence is TGCGCCAGCAGCCAAGCACTAGCGGGAGAACATACGCAGTATTTT. Its translation is CASSQALAGEHTQYF.

J is TRBJ2-2 and V is TRBV19; D is ambiguous. With 2 bases removed from V and 7 bases from J, the gap between germline ends came to 5 bases. The CDR3 is 12 residues long. In germline, CDR1 is LNHDA, CDR2 SQIVND (reference sequence). CDR3 sequence reads: CASSISVGELFF. The CDR3 region has the DNA TGTGCCAGTAGTATATCAGTCGGGGAGCTGTTTTTT.

This chain connects TRBV28 to TRBJ1-1; D is undetermined. Trimming cost V 7 bases and J 1 base, with 19 bases left between them. This CDR3 has 16 residues. CDR1 is MDHEN and CDR2 is SYDVKM in the germline V gene. The CDR3 here is CASTKDAWGKNTEAFF. The DNA of the CDR3 is TGTGCCAGCACCAAAGACGCGTGGGGAAAGAACACTGAAGCTTTCTTT.

This clone was detected a few times. The chain recombines TRBV4-1 with TRBJ1-1, with D perhaps TRBD1 (5 bases). Germline CDR1 and CDR2: MGHRA and YSYEKL. The CDR3 covers 14 residues. The ends were cut back, 4 bases at V and 3 bases at J, with 12 bases in the middle. The CDR3 is CASSLGPGDTEAFF. CDR3 in DNA: TGCGCCAGCAGCCTGGGACCGGGTGACACTGAAGCTTTCTTT.

The rearrangement joins TRBV7-6 to TRBJ2-7; 9 bases line up with TRBD1. Germline lookup yields CDR1 SGHVS and CDR2 FNYEAQ. The CDR3 consists of 17 residues. Trimming cost V 4 bases and J 2 bases; bases outside gene matches: 12. The CDR3 loop is CASSYLLGTGKPYEQYF. In DNA, the CDR3 is TGTGCCAGCAGCTACCTCCTAGGGACAGGGAAACCCTACGAGCAGTACTTC.

V is TRBV20-1 and J is TRBJ1-1; D is uncertain. Per the germline V gene, CDR1 is DFQATT and CDR2 is SNEGSKA (reference sequence). This CDR3 is built from 11 residues. Trimming removed 4 bases at V and 0 bases at J, with 3 bases between. CDR3 protein: CSAKLNTEAFF. The CDR3 coding sequence is TGCAGTGCTAAGCTGAACACTGAAGCTTTCTTT.

In this sample, this clone turned up a few times. The chain combines TRBV29-1 with TRBJ2-7; the match to TRBD1 covers 9 bases. J gave up 5 bases and V 5 bases, and 10 bases lay outside the gene matches. Germline lookup yields CDR1 SQVTM and CDR2 ANQGSEA. The CDR3 extends over 14 amino acids. The CDR3 loop is CSVSPGQGLHEQYF. The CDR3 region has the DNA TGCAGCGTTTCGCCGGGACAGGGACTTCACGAGCAGTACTTC.

The rearrangement uses TRBV7-3 and TRBJ2-1; D assignment may be TRBD1 or TRBD2 (5 bases each). The germline CDR1 and CDR2 sequences are SGHTA and FQGTGA. The CDR3 covers 14 residues. V gave up 5 bases and J gave up 8 bases, with 16 bases separating them. The CDR3 bases are TGTGCCAGCAGCCCCCCGGGGCTTGGCGATGAGCAGTTCTTC. Translation: CASSPPGLGDEQFF. Complete variable domain (other parts from reference TRBV7-3 and TRBJ2-1): GAGVSQTPSNKVTEKGKYVELRCDPISGHTALYWYRQSLGQGPEFLIYFQGTGAADDSGLPNDRFFAVRPEGSVSTLKIQRTERGDSAVYLCASSPPGLGDEQFFGPGTRLTVL.

This clone appeared a few times. The V and J genes are TRBV11-2 and TRBJ1-5; D not certain. V lost 1 base and J 6 bases, leaving 7 bases between the germline ends. The germline V gene encodes CDR1 SGHAT and CDR2 FQNNGV. The CDR3 runs 13 residues. Written as DNA, the CDR3 is TGTGCCAGCAGCTTAGCATCCAGTCAGCCCCAGCATTTT. It encodes CASSLASSQPQHF.

CDR3: CASSPGPYNEQFF. CDR3 coding DNA: TGTGCCAGCAGCCCCGGTCCCTACAATGAGCAGTTCTTC. J is TRBJ2-1 and V is TRBV5-6; D is ambiguous. CDR3 size: 13 residues. V dropped 4 bases and J dropped 2 bases, with 7 bases sitting between them. The V gene's germline CDR1 is SGHDT and CDR2 YYEEEE.

V and J are TRBV7-2 and TRBJ1-1; D call uncertain. The V gene lost 0 bases and the J gene lost 0 bases, with 8 bases spanning the gap. From germline, CDR1 is SGHTA and CDR2 FQGNSA. The CDR3 is 15 amino acids. The CDR3 coding sequence is TGTGCCAGCAGCTTAGCTCCGGGTTTGAACACTGAAGCTTTCTTT. This codes for CASSLAPGLNTEAFF.

This chain links TRBV13 with TRBJ1-1; D gene ambiguous. V was trimmed by 5 bases and J by 1 base, leaving 11 bases between them. The CDR3 spans 14 residues. Germline CDR1 is PRHDT and CDR2 is FYEKMQ (reference sequence). CDR3 residues: CASSNRAPNTEAFF. In nucleotides, the CDR3 is TGTGCCAGCAGCAACCGGGCCCCGAACACTGAAGCTTTCTTT.